The TCR beta chain described here comes from a study of blood T cell repertoires in COVID-19. Study as a whole: Acute and convalescent COVID-19 specimens originated in the United States, Italy and Spain. Sources were T cells, B-cell-depleted T cells, or PBMCs; the material itself was cDNA or gDNA.

Source study methods: Amplification of reference gene primers provided the estimated nucleated cell counts. This table comes from immunoSEQ multiplex PCR, and its TCRdb copy is limited to in-frame clones, with some not included. The V and J calls and the clone size are those of that table, but D and trimming were determined from the DNA. The sample contains 120,000 to 150,000 clones, 75% to 85% of which appear only once. The V end lost 1 base, the J end lost 6 bases, and 13 bases lay between the germline ends. Germline lookup yields CDR1 SNHLY and CDR2 FYNNEI. This CDR3 region has 15 residues. The clonotype comes from a man in his 60s with acute or convalescent COVID-19. Source material: peripheral blood. The V and J genes are TRBV2 and TRBJ2-1, with D possibly being TRBD1 (5 bases). The DNA of the CDR3 is TGTGCCAGCAGTGAAGTCGGTGGGGCTGGCAATGAGCAGTTCTTC. It translates to CASSEVGGAGNEQFF.